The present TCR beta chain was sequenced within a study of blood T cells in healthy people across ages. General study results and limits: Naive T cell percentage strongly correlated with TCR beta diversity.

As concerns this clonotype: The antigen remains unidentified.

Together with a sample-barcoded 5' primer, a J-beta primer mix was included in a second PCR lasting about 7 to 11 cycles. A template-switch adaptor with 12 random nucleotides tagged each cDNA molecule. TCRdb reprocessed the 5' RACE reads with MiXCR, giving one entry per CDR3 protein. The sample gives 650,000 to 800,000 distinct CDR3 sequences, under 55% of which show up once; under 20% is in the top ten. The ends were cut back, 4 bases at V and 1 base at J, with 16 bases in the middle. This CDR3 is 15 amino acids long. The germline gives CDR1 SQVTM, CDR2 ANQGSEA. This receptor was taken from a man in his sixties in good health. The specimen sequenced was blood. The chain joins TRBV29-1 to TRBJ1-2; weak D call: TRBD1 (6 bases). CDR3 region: CSVAGRPDSNYGYTF. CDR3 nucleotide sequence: TGCAGCGTTGCGGGGAGGCCGGACAGTAACTATGGCTACACCTTC.